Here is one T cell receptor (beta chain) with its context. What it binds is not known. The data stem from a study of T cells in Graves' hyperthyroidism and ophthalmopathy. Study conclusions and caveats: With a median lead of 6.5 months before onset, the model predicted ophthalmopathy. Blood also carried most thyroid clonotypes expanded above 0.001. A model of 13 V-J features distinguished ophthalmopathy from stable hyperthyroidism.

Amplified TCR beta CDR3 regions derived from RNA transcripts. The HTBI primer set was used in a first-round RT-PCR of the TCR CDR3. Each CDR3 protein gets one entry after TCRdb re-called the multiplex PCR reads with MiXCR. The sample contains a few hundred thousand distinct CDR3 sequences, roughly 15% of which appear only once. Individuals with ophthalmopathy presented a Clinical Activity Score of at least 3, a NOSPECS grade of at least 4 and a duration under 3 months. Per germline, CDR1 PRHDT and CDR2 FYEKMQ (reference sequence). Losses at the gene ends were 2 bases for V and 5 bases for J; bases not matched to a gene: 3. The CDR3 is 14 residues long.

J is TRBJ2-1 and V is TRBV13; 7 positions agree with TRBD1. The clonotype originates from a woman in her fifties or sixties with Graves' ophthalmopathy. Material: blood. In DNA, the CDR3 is TGTGCCAGCAGCTTATGGCAGGGGGACAATGAGCAGTTCTTC. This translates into CASSLWQGDNEQFF.